The clone carrying this T cell receptor beta chain was detected once. What it binds is unknown. This entry comes from a study of radiation and T cells in renal cell carcinoma. This sample's time point: blood 2 weeks post-SBRT. Regarding treatment: 15 Gy SBRT to primary tumor, nephrectomy 4 weeks later. Clear cell pathology was present in this patient's renal cell carcinoma. General observations from the study: Top tumor clonotypes rose in blood 2 weeks post-radiation, then contracted.

V shed 8 bases and J shed 2 bases, with 8 bases lying between them. Germline V CDR1 and CDR2: PRHDT, FYEKMQ (reference sequence). There are 12 residues in the CDR3. Clones were sequenced by immunoSEQ multiplex PCR, and TCRdb holds only the in-frame ones, with some missing. The table has more than 95,000 clones, approximately 85% seen once. The sequencing here drew on blood, taken from a patient whose treatment included radiotherapy and nephrectomy. This chain links TRBV13 with TRBJ2-3; D is ambiguous. This TCR was sampled from a man aged 50 to 59 with renal cell carcinoma. DNA for the CDR3: TGTGCCAGCGGGGTTGACACAGATACGCAGTATTTT. It encodes CASGVDTDTQYF. Combining the CDR3 with reference TRBV13 and TRBJ2-3 gives the whole variable domain AAGVIQSPRHLIKEKRETATLKCYPIPRHDTVYWYQQGPGQDPQFLISFYEKMQSDKGSIPDRFSAQQFSDYHSELNMSSLELGDSALYFCASGVDTDTQYFGPGTRLTVL.